Listed below are T cell receptor beta chains from one sample, sequenced in a study of blood T cell repertoires in COVID-19. Repertoires were generated with immunoSEQ multiplex PCR, while TCRdb's copy carries only in-frame clones and drops some. The sample includes nearly 55,000 clones, 90% to 95% of them seen just once. The sample taken for sequencing was peripheral blood. The receptors come from a woman in her sixties with active or convalescent COVID-19. Both conserved end residues are part of each CDR3. Fields, in order: V gene, J gene, clone size, CDR3 protein. Clone size appears in some rows only: once, few, many, or a class for an expanded clone.

v_gene: TRBV3-1/TRBV3-2
j_gene: TRBJ1-2
abundance: NA
CDR3aa: CASSPPGQGGAGGYTF

v_gene: TRBV18
j_gene: TRBJ1-1
abundance: NA
CDR3aa: CASSLPGRASTEAFF

v_gene: TRBV7-8
j_gene: TRBJ2-7
abundance: once
CDR3aa: CASWGTGLYEQYF

v_gene: TRBV2
j_gene: TRBJ2-7
abundance: few
CDR3aa: CASSDREGYEQYF

v_gene: TRBV4-3
j_gene: TRBJ2-1
abundance: NA
CDR3aa: CASSSAVGAYNEQFF

v_gene: TRBV5-6
j_gene: TRBJ1-2
abundance: NA
CDR3aa: CASSFSGSGYGYTF

v_gene: TRBV19
j_gene: TRBJ2-7
abundance: NA
CDR3aa: CASSPGLAGSYEQYF

v_gene: TRBV6-5
j_gene: TRBJ2-1
abundance: NA
CDR3aa: CASATSGDFNEQFF

v_gene: TRBV4-3
j_gene: TRBJ1-4
abundance: NA
CDR3aa: CASSQAVWEDEKLFF

v_gene: TRBV9
j_gene: TRBJ2-2
abundance: NA
CDR3aa: CASSVEASRGTGELFF

v_gene: TRBV21-1
j_gene: TRBJ2-1
abundance: NA
CDR3aa: CASSYRLRGRYNEQFF

v_gene: TRBV30
j_gene: TRBJ2-7
abundance: NA
CDR3aa: CAWTGEYEQYF

v_gene: TRBV7-8
j_gene: TRBJ2-7
abundance: NA
CDR3aa: CASSQGLAGGSSSYEQYF

v_gene: TRBV24-1
j_gene: TRBJ2-1
abundance: NA
CDR3aa: CATSDRSGGYYNEQFF

v_gene: TRBV6-5
j_gene: TRBJ1-2
abundance: NA
CDR3aa: CASSYSGQGNGYTF

v_gene: TRBV28
j_gene: TRBJ1-4
abundance: NA
CDR3aa: CASSRLTGEKLFF

v_gene: TRBV28
j_gene: TRBJ1-5
abundance: NA
CDR3aa: CASTGGVSYSNQPQHF

v_gene: TRBV2
j_gene: TRBJ1-5
abundance: NA
CDR3aa: CASRDSNQPQHF

v_gene: TRBV30
j_gene: TRBJ2-1
abundance: NA
CDR3aa: CAWSAGLAGNEQFF

v_gene: TRBV28
j_gene: TRBJ2-1
abundance: NA
CDR3aa: CASSSPGQGKNEQFF

v_gene: TRBV4-1
j_gene: TRBJ1-5
abundance: NA
CDR3aa: CASSQEQGKQPQHF

v_gene: TRBV19
j_gene: TRBJ2-5
abundance: few
CDR3aa: CASSSLAEETQYF